This T cell receptor beta chain was found in a study of T cell changes during pregnancy in multiple sclerosis. Assay: immunoSEQ multiplex PCR; the TCRdb copy retains only in-frame clones and omits some. The table includes about 39,000 clones, about 94% detected once. CDR1 and CDR2 from the germline V gene are SGHTA and FQGNSA. The V gene end was trimmed by 5 bases and the J gene end by 0 bases; junction bases not matched to a gene: 11. This CDR3 spans 17 amino acids. The sample here was CD4+ T cells from peripheral blood mononuclear cells, taken after pregnancy. The chain links TRBV7-2 to TRBJ1-2, with 8 bases matching TRBD1. The TCR was taken from a female donor with multiple sclerosis, enrolled in a pregnancy study. The CDR3 DNA reads as TGTGCCAGCAGCCGGACAGGGAACGTTATGCCTAACTATGGCTACACCTTC. Translated: CASSRTGNVMPNYGYTF.